The 29 T cell receptor beta chains below come from one sample, sequenced in a study of blood T cell repertoires in COVID-19. Produced via immunoSEQ multiplex PCR; TCRdb's table is partial and in-frame only. The data hold about 90,000 clones, with around nine tenths observed a single time. Source material: peripheral blood. Every receptor here comes from an elderly man with active or convalescent COVID-19.

The chain joins TRBV7-3 to TRBJ2-2; no reliable D call. Trimming took 5 bases from V and 7 from J, leaving 11 bases between them. CDR1 is SGHTA, CDR2 FQGTGA, per germline. This CDR3 contains 13 residues. This chain's CDR3 is CASSPEPGGELFF. DNA of the CDR3: TGTGCCAGCAGCCCTGAACCCGGCGGGGAGCTGTTTTTT.

The chain employs TRBV28 and TRBJ1-2, with TRBD1 matching over 7 bases. The CDR3 has 14 residues. With 8 bases clipped from V and 4 bases from J, the junction kept 10 bases outside the gene matches. CDR1 and CDR2 (germline): MDHEN, SYDVKM. This CDR3 reads CASRRGQATYGYTF. The CDR3 region has the DNA TGTGCCAGCCGGAGGGGGCAGGCGACCTATGGCTACACCTTC.

The genes are TRBV3-1 (or the pseudogene TRBV3-2) and TRBJ2-1; 7 bases agree with TRBD2. V lost 0 bases to trimming and J lost 12 bases; unmatched junction nucleotides: 8. There are 14 residues in the CDR3. Germline V CDR1 and CDR2: LGHDT, YNNKEL (reference sequence). In DNA form, the CDR3 reads TGTGCCAGCAGCCAAGATAGCCGCGGGAGAACGCAGTTCTTC. It codes for CASSQDSRGRTQFF.

The chain links TRBV7-9 to TRBJ2-7; TRBD1 agrees at 7 bases. The CDR3 is 14 residues long. Germline V gene data show CDR1 as SEHNR and CDR2 as FQNEAQ (reference sequence). The J segment lost 0 bases and the V segment lost 7 bases, leaving 6 bases of the junction unmatched. In nucleotides, the CDR3 is TGTGCCAGCACCGGACAGGCGAGCTCCTACGAGCAGTACTTC. This codes for CASTGQASSYEQYF.

V and J are TRBV4-3 and TRBJ2-7; 7 positions match TRBD2. The V segment lost 4 bases and the J segment 0 bases; nucleotides outside the gene matches: 18. Looked up from germline, CDR1 is LGHNA and CDR2 is YSLEER. This CDR3 comprises 19 residues. The CDR3 bases are TGCGCCAGCAGCCCTCAAGCCACCAGAAGCGGGGCTGTCTCCTACGAGCAGTACTTC. It specifies CASSPQATRSGAVSYEQYF.

The chain is built from TRBV19 and TRBJ2-1, with 7 positions matching TRBD1. CDR3 length: 15 residues. Losses at the gene ends were 3 bases for V and 0 bases for J; bases not matched to a gene: 2. Germline CDR1 is LNHDA and CDR2 is SQIVND (reference sequence). The CDR3 sequence: CASSIEGASYNEQFF. For the CDR3, the DNA is TGTGCCAGTAGTATCGAGGGGGCCTCCTACAATGAGCAGTTCTTC. Looking up the rest from reference TRBV19 and TRBJ2-1 gives the full variable domain: DGGITQSPKYLFRKEGQNVTLSCEQNLNHDAMYWYRQDPGQGLRLIYYSQIVNDFQKGDIAEGYSVSREKKESFPLTVTSAQKNPTAFYLCASSIEGASYNEQFFGPGTRLTVL.

In its sample, this clone was seen once. The V and J genes are TRBV18 and TRBJ1-3, with 11 bases fitting TRBD1. The length of the CDR3 is 16 residues. CDR1 and CDR2 from the germline V gene are KGHSH and LQKENI. Losses at the gene ends were 3 bases for V and 2 bases for J; bases not matched to a gene: 3. CDR3 protein: CASSPMGQGAGNTIYF. The CDR3 DNA sequence: TGTGCCAGCTCACCGATGGGACAGGGGGCTGGAAACACCATATATTTT.

V is TRBV5-1 and J is TRBJ2-7; TRBD2 matches 8 bases. The CDR3 is 14 residues long. Germline trimming cut 4 bases from V and 3 bases from J; bases unmatched to any gene: 6. Germline V gene lookup returns CDR1 SGHRS and CDR2 YFSETQ. The CDR3 loop reads CASSDPGGNYEQYF. In DNA, the CDR3 is TGCGCCAGCAGCGACCCGGGAGGGAACTACGAGCAGTACTTC. Supplemented by reference TRBV5-1 and TRBJ2-7, the full variable domain reads KAGVTQTPRYLIKTRGQQVTLSCSPISGHRSVSWYQQTPGQGLQFLFEYFSETQRNKGNFPGRFSGRQFSNSRSEMNVSTLELGDSALYLCASSDPGGNYEQYFGPGTRLTVT.

This clone showed up just a few times. The chain has TRBV5-1 and TRBJ2-2; D unclear. The V gene's germline CDR1 is SGHRS and CDR2 YFSETQ. This CDR3 is built from 15 residues. The V and J ends lost 3 bases and 1 base respectively, with 10 bases between them. As DNA, the CDR3 is TGCGCCAGCAGCTCAACCGACAAGAACACCGGGGAGCTGTTTTTT. This translates into CASSSTDKNTGELFF.

This chain links TRBV30 with TRBJ2-3, with D possibly being TRBD2 (6 bases). V was pared by 0 bases and J by 0 bases, with 10 bases between. This CDR3 comprises 15 residues. From germline, CDR1 is GTSNPN and CDR2 SVGIG (reference sequence). CDR3 sequence: CAWSVGGASTDTQYF. The CDR3 nucleotides are TGTGCCTGGAGTGTCGGCGGGGCCAGCACAGATACGCAGTATTTT. The full variable domain, with the rest looked up from reference TRBV30 and TRBJ2-3, is SQTIHQWPATLVQPVGSPLSLECTVEGTSNPNLYWYRQAAGRGLQLLFYSVGIGQISSEVPQNLSASRPQDRQFILSSKKLLLSDSGFYLCAWSVGGASTDTQYFGPGTRLTVL.

The chain has TRBV24-1 and TRBJ2-7; 9 nucleotides align to TRBD1. V gave up 4 bases and J gave up 4 bases; unmatched junction bases: 4. CDR1 and CDR2 (germline): KGHDR, SFDVKD. This CDR3 has 14 residues. The CDR3 DNA is TGTGCCACCAGTGAGGGGACAGGGACGTACGAGCAGTACTTC. Translation gives CATSEGTGTYEQYF.

The chain is built from TRBV9 and TRBJ2-3; 8 bases match TRBD2. Germline CDR1 SGDLS, CDR2 YYNGEE. This CDR3 spans 16 amino acids. V was pared by 1 base and J by 5 bases, with 9 bases of the junction left unmatched. CDR3 region: CASSVSGGPSVDTQYF. The CDR3 coding sequence is TGTGCCAGCAGCGTATCGGGAGGGCCTTCCGTAGATACGCAGTATTTT.

The gene calls are TRBV4-2 and TRBJ1-6, with D unresolved. Germline V gene lookup returns CDR1 LGHNA and CDR2 YNFKEQ. Trimming took 0 bases from V and 10 from J, leaving 13 bases between them. The CDR3 is 15 amino acids. This CDR3 is CASSQDGSGGSPLHF. The CDR3 DNA reads as TGTGCCAGCAGCCAAGATGGTTCAGGAGGATCACCCCTCCACTTT.

This chain links TRBV3-1 (or the pseudogene TRBV3-2) with TRBJ1-1; D uncertain. V was clipped by 6 bases and J by 7 bases, with 12 bases between them. The CDR3 totals 12 residues. CDR1 and CDR2 from the germline V gene are LGHDT and YNNKEL (reference sequence). The CDR3 DNA sequence: TGTGCCAGCAGTCCATCGAGCGGTGAAGCTTTCTTT. It specifies CASSPSSGEAFF.

This chain connects TRBV18 to TRBJ2-3, with 11 bases aligning to TRBD2. Trimming at V came to 3 bases and at J to 5 bases, leaving 4 bases not matched to a gene. This CDR3 spans 15 amino acids. CDR1 KGHSH and CDR2 LQKENI come from the germline V gene. The CDR3 is CASSPRGLAGDTQYF. The DNA of the CDR3 is TGTGCCAGCTCACCCAGAGGACTAGCGGGAGATACGCAGTATTTT.

The chain has TRBV5-6 and TRBJ2-3, with 11 bases fitting TRBD2. Looked up from germline, CDR1 is SGHDT and CDR2 is YYEEEE. The CDR3 length is 15 residues. With 3 bases clipped from V and 1 base from J, the junction kept 1 base outside the gene matches. In DNA form, the CDR3 reads TGTGCCAGCAGCTCGGGACTAGCGGGCACAGATACGCAGTATTTT. It codes for CASSSGLAGTDTQYF. Looking up the rest from reference TRBV5-6 and TRBJ2-3 gives the full variable domain: DAGVTQSPTHLIKTRGQQVTLRCSPKSGHDTVSWYQQALGQGPQFIFQYYEEEERQRGNFPDRFSGHQFPNYSSELNVNALLLGDSALYLCASSSGLAGTDTQYFGPGTRLTVL.

This clone was recorded a few times. The rearrangement links TRBV19 to TRBJ1-1, with 10 bases that match TRBD1. CDR3 length: 15 residues. Germline V gene lookup returns CDR1 LNHDA and CDR2 SQIVND (reference sequence). Trimming removed 3 bases from V and 5 bases from J; junction bases left unmatched: 6. The CDR3 here is CASSIRQGAWTEAFF. The CDR3 DNA reads as TGTGCCAGTAGTATCCGACAGGGGGCGTGGACTGAAGCTTTCTTT.

The chain employs TRBV10-3 and TRBJ1-2, with TRBD1 as a possible D gene (5 bases). Trimming removed 7 bases from V and 2 bases from J, with 14 bases in between. CDR1 is ENHRY, CDR2 SYGVKD, per germline. This CDR3 spans 14 amino acids. The CDR3 sequence: CAIKIGGSNYGYTF. For the CDR3, the DNA is TGTGCCATCAAAATCGGGGGGTCGAACTATGGCTACACCTTC.

The V call is TRBV7-2, the J call TRBJ1-2; 11 bases are a match to TRBD1. Per germline, CDR1 SGHTA and CDR2 FQGNSA. Germline trimming cut 6 bases from V and 5 bases from J; bases unmatched to any gene: 8. This CDR3 contains 15 residues. The CDR3 here is CASSSPGTGGYGYTF. The DNA of the CDR3 is TGTGCCAGCAGTTCTCCCGGGACAGGGGGTTATGGCTACACCTTC.

The gene calls are TRBV6-2 or TRBV6-3 and TRBJ1-3; TRBD1 matches 7 bases. CDR3 size: 15 residues. J gave up 4 bases and V 5 bases, and 8 bases lay outside the gene matches. Looked up from germline, CDR1 is MNHEY and CDR2 is SVGEGT. CDR3 region: CASSDGTAKGNTIYF. CDR3 nucleotide sequence: TGTGCCAGCAGTGACGGGACAGCAAAAGGAAACACCATATATTTT.

The chain couples TRBV19 to TRBJ2-6; 10 bases align to TRBD1. Germline lookup yields CDR1 LNHDA and CDR2 SQIVND (reference sequence). The CDR3 runs to 18 residues. V shed 5 bases, J shed 0 bases, and the junction held 7 bases outside the gene matches. CDR3 residues: CASSESGTGASGANVLTF. The CDR3 DNA sequence: TGTGCCAGTAGTGAATCCGGGACAGGGGCCTCTGGGGCCAACGTCCTGACTTTC. Using reference TRBV19 and TRBJ2-6 for the parts outside the CDR3, the full variable domain is DGGITQSPKYLFRKEGQNVTLSCEQNLNHDAMYWYRQDPGQGLRLIYYSQIVNDFQKGDIAEGYSVSREKKESFPLTVTSAQKNPTAFYLCASSESGTGASGANVLTFGAGSRLTVL.

The count of this clone is one. The J gene is TRBJ1-5, the V gene TRBV6-1; 12 bases align to TRBD1. Germline V CDR1 and CDR2: MNHNS, SASEGT. V was pared by 1 base and J by 7 bases, with 2 bases of the junction left unmatched. The CDR3 is 15 residues long. CDR3 protein: CASSEVGTGGQPQHF. Written as DNA, the CDR3 is TGTGCCAGCAGTGAAGTTGGGACAGGGGGCCAGCCCCAGCATTTT.

This clone came up a few times. The chain combines TRBV5-4 with TRBJ2-7, with 9 bases fitting TRBD1. Germline V gene lookup returns CDR1 SGHNT and CDR2 YYREEE (reference sequence). This CDR3 comprises 13 residues. J was trimmed by 3 bases and V by 4 bases; bases with no gene match: 2. CDR3 residues: CASSADRGYEQYF. The CDR3 coding sequence is TGTGCCAGCAGCGCGGACAGGGGCTACGAGCAGTACTTC.

The gene calls are TRBV5-4 and TRBJ2-4; weak D call: TRBD1 (6 bases). Germline assignment: CDR1 SGHNT and CDR2 YYREEE (reference sequence). CDR3 length: 19 residues. Trimming took 0 bases from V and 0 from J, leaving 19 bases between them. CDR3 coding DNA: TGTGCCAGCAGCTTGGGTCTCCGACAGGCTGGGATAGCCAAAAACATTCAGTACTTC. This sequence encodes CASSLGLRQAGIAKNIQYF.

This chain links TRBV5-1 with TRBJ2-1; the match to TRBD2 covers 11 bases. This CDR3 is 15 amino acids long. V lost 0 bases to trimming and J lost 8 bases; unmatched junction nucleotides: 4. From germline, CDR1 is SGHRS and CDR2 YFSETQ. The CDR3 protein is CASSLALAGGYEQFF. The CDR3 DNA is TGCGCCAGCAGCTTGGCCCTAGCGGGAGGTTATGAGCAGTTCTTC.

V is TRBV20-1 and J is TRBJ2-7, with unresolved D. CDR1 and CDR2 (germline): DFQATT, SNEGSKA (reference sequence). The CDR3 consists of 13 residues. Trimming pared 3 bases from V and 1 base from J, leaving 10 bases between. CDR3 nucleotide sequence: TGCAGTGCTAGTATCCGAGGATCCTACGAGCAGTACTTC. Amino acids: CSASIRGSYEQYF.

The CDR3 DNA reads TGTGCCTGGAAGAGACAGGGGAACACTGAAGCTTTCTTT. As protein: CAWKRQGNTEAFF. The chain is built from TRBV30 and TRBJ1-1; the match to TRBD1 covers 7 bases. With 4 bases clipped from V and 1 base from J, the junction kept 3 bases outside the gene matches. The CDR3 has 13 amino acids. Germline CDR1 and CDR2: GTSNPN and SVGIG (reference sequence). The full variable domain, with the rest looked up from reference TRBV30 and TRBJ1-1, is SQTIHQWPATLVQPVGSPLSLECTVEGTSNPNLYWYRQAAGRGLQLLFYSVGIGQISSEVPQNLSASRPQDRQFILSSKKLLLSDSGFYLCAWKRQGNTEAFFGQGTRLTVV.

The gene calls are TRBV5-8 and TRBJ1-4, with D unresolved. This CDR3 is built from 15 residues. The V gene lost 6 bases and the J gene lost 6 bases, with 18 bases spanning the gap. In germline, CDR1 is SGHTS, CDR2 YDEGEE. The CDR3 coding sequence is TGTGCCAGCACTTGGCAAATCGCAAAAGATGAAAAACTGTTTTTT. Residues: CASTWQIAKDEKLFF. The full variable domain, rest sourced from reference TRBV5-8 and TRBJ1-4, is EAGVTQSPTHLIKTRGQQATLRCSPISGHTSVYWYQQALGLGLQFLLWYDEGEERNRGNFPPRFSGRQFPNYSSELNVNALELEDSALYLCASTWQIAKDEKLFFGSGTQLSVL.

This clone was counted only a few times. The V and J genes are TRBV27 and TRBJ2-1; D is possibly TRBD2 (5 bases). V lost 10 bases, J lost 6 bases, and 13 bases lay in between. The CDR3 extends over 12 amino acids. The germline V gene encodes CDR1 MNHEY and CDR2 SMNVEV (reference sequence). The DNA for the CDR3 is TGTGCCACCCAGAAGCGGCGCAATGAGCAGTTCTTC. It yields the protein CATQKRRNEQFF.